The present entry profiles one T cell receptor (beta chain) with its context. No antigen is known for it. The record originates from a study of cytomegalovirus exposure and HLA in healthy donors. Whole-study findings and limits: Rarity characterized most TCR sequences, yet some public TCRs appeared in many donors. Investigators reported about 160 TCR beta chains as tied to cytomegalovirus. Roughly uniform depth of sequencing across donors was assumed in presence/absence analyses.

Researchers ran the PCR with 60 Vbeta and 13 Jbeta primers. The data were produced by immunoSEQ multiplex PCR, yet TCRdb's version contains in-frame clones alone and is incomplete. The sample records about 190,000 clones, 75% to 85% being singletons. The sample comprised PBMCs. The receptor was derived from a woman in her thirties in good health and CMV-seropositive.

Written as DNA, the CDR3 is TGTGCCAGCACCCTAGGACAGGGTATCTCAGATACGCAGTATTTT. This sequence encodes CASTLGQGISDTQYF. The chain recombines TRBV6-5 with TRBJ2-3; 8 bases align to TRBD1. The trim removed 7 bases at V and 4 bases at J, leaving 10 bases unmatched. In germline, CDR1 is MNHEY, CDR2 SVGAGI. This CDR3 comprises 15 residues.